Listed below are T cell receptor beta chains from one sample, sequenced in a study of patients and donors after allogeneic stem cell transplantation. From the RT-PCR reads, TCRdb called clonotypes with MiXCR, one entry per CDR3 protein. The sample shows 150,000 to 200,000 distinct CDR3 sequences, around two fifths of them seen only once. The sequenced material came from blood, either unsorted or a sorted T cell fraction (not recorded which). These receptor sequences come from a human donor who was either an allogeneic HSCT recipient or a stem cell or donor lymphocyte infusion donor (not recorded which). It is not recorded whose cells these are; they may come from a transplant donor. Both conserved end residues are part of each CDR3. D genes are given only for firm matches. Not every row has a clone size; where given, it reads once, few, many or a size class.

-	-	TRBV24-1	TRBJ2-1	TGTGCCACCAGTGATGGCCTCGGGGCGGAATACAATGAGCAGTTCTTC	CATSDGLGAEYNEQFF
-	many	TRBV7-2	TRBJ2-5	TGTGCCAGCAGCTTATCCTTCCAAGAGACCCAGTACTTC	CASSLSFQETQYF
-	once	TRBV7-2	TRBJ1-5	TGTGCCAGCAGCGCCCAGACGAATAGCAATCAGCCCCAGCATTTT	CASSAQTNSNQPQHF
TRBD1	few	TRBV28	TRBJ2-7	TGTGCCGTTTTCGTGGGCGCAGGGGGCTCCCACGAGCAGTACTTC	CAVFVGAGGSHEQYF
-	-	TRBV11-1	TRBJ2-7	TGTGCCAGCAGCTCCCGCGCGGGACCGCAGGGCGGGGAGCAGTACTTC	CASSSRAGPQGGEQYF
-	-	TRBV5-6	TRBJ1-5	TGTGCCAGCAGCCCGTACGATAGCAATCAGCCCCAGCATTTT	CASSPYDSNQPQHF
TRBD1	-	TRBV6-5	TRBJ1-1	TGTGCCAGCAGTTACTCGACGGAAGCAGGGGGAGTGCCTGAAGCTTTCTTT	CASSYSTEAGGVPEAFF
TRBD2	-	TRBV12-3/TRBV12-4	TRBJ2-3	TGTGCCATCAGCGGGAGGGGGACAGATACGCAGTATTTT	CAISGRGTDTQYF
-	few	TRBV19	TRBJ1-5	TGTGCCAGTAGGGGGCCGGTCGGGGCCAATCAGCCCCAGCATTTT	CASRGPVGANQPQHF
TRBD2	once	TRBV27	TRBJ2-3	TGTGCCAGCAGGAGACTAGCCAAAAGCACAGATACGCAGTATTTT	CASRRLAKSTDTQYF
TRBD1	few	TRBV15	TRBJ1-5	TGTGCCACCAGCGGGGGACAGACCGGGGGAAATCAGCCCCAGCATTTT	CATSGGQTGGNQPQHF
-	-	TRBV11-2	TRBJ1-2	TGTGCCAGCAGCTTAGCGGGCAGGAGCCCCTATGGCTACACCTTC	CASSLAGRSPYGYTF
TRBD2	-	TRBV29-1	TRBJ2-3	TGCAGCGTTATCGATAGCGGGAGGGCCACAGATACGCAGTATTTT	CSVIDSGRATDTQYF
-	-	TRBV12-3/TRBV12-4	TRBJ2-5	TGTGCCAGCAGTTTCGGGACAAGGTTAAGGAGAGAGACCCAGTACTTC	CASSFGTRLRRETQYF
-	-	TRBV7-9	TRBJ1-1	TGTGCCAGCAGTCCCGCAGGGGCCGCTGAAGCTTTCTTT	CASSPAGAAEAFF
-	few	TRBV5-1	TRBJ2-7	TGCGCCAGCAGCTTGGTATACGGGAATAGCTCCTACGAGCAGTACTTC	CASSLVYGNSSYEQYF
-	few	TRBV29-1	TRBJ1-1	TGCAGCGTATTAGACGGGACCACTGAAGCTTTCTTT	CSVLDGTTEAFF
-	-	TRBV12-3/TRBV12-4	TRBJ2-3	TGTGCCAGCAGTTCTTTACTGGCCCCAGATACGCAGTATTTT	CASSSLLAPDTQYF